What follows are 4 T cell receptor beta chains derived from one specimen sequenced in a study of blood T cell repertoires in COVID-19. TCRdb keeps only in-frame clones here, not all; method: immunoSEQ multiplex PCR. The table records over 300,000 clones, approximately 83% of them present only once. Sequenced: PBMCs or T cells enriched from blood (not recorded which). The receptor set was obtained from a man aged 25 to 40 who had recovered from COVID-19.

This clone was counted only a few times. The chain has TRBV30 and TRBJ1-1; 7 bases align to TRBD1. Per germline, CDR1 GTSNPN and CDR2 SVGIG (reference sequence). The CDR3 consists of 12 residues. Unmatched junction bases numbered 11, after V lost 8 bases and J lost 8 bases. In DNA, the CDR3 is TGTGCCGTAACCTTCCGGACAGGAGAAGCTTTCTTT. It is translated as CAVTFRTGEAFF.

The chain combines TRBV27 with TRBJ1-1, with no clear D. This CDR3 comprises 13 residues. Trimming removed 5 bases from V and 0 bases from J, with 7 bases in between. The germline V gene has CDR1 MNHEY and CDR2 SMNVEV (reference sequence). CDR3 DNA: TGTGCCAGCAGTCCGGGAGTGAACACTGAAGCTTTCTTT. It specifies CASSPGVNTEAFF.

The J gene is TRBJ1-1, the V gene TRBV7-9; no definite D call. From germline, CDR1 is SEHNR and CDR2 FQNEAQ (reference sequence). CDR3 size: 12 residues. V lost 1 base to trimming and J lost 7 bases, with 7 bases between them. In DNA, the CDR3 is TGTGCCAGCAGCTTAGACAGCTTTGAAGCTTTCTTT. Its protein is CASSLDSFEAFF.

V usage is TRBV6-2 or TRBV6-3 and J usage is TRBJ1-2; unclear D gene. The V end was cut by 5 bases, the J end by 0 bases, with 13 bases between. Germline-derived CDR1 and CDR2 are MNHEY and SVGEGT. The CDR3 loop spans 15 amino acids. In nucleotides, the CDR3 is TGTGCCAGCAGTCTTCGGCGGGGAACTAACTATGGCTACACCTTC. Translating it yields CASSLRRGTNYGYTF.